This TCR beta chain comes out of a study of PD-1 blockade in mismatch repair-deficient tumors. In the study overall: Enrolled about 2013-2016, patients had progressing, pretreated mismatch repair-deficient cancers of about a dozen types. Study-wide results and caveats: After pembrolizumab, tumor-resident clones rose rapidly, then generally contracted before radiologic responses.

Using immunoSEQ multiplex PCR, the repertoire was profiled, and TCRdb retains in-frame clones only, with some absent. Of around 10,000 clones in the sample, 75% to 95% were seen once. As for this clone: Its antigen is as yet unknown.

Trimming removed 4 bases from V and 2 bases from J, with 10 bases in between. The CDR3 contains 14 residues. Time point: approximately eleven-day in vitro stimulation with candidate neoantigen peptide 3. A roughly ten-day in vitro culture was run per each of seven reactive peptides. This material consisted of cells cultured in vitro, taken from a patient treated with pembrolizumab. V is TRBV5-3 and J is TRBJ1-3; D remains ambiguous. TRBV5-3 is an open reading frame whose function is uncertain. The clonotype was recovered from an adult with mismatch repair-deficient cancer. The CDR3: CARSRRAPGNTIYF. The CDR3 nucleotides read TGTGCCAGAAGCCGGAGAGCTCCTGGAAACACCATATATTTT.